A selection of T cell receptor beta chains follows, all from one sample in a study of beta chain features in type 1 diabetes. The table came from immunoSEQ multiplex PCR; TCRdb's copy has only in-frame clones and leaves some out. Here the sample spans about 180,000 clones, roughly 8% being singletons. Sequenced: central memory CD4+ T cells from blood. These receptors were taken from a woman aged 40 to 50 with type 1 diabetes. CDR3s include the opening cysteine and the closing phenylalanine or tryptophan. Fields, in order: D gene, J gene, V gene, clone size, CDR3 protein, CDR3 DNA. The D gene is left open where the match is weak. The size of a clone is reported for some rows only, either as once, few or many, or as a class for expanded clones.

NA | TRBJ1-1 | TRBV2 | few | CASGGRTEAFF | TGTGCCAGCGGGGGGAGGACTGAAGCTTTCTTT
TRBD1 | TRBJ2-1 | TRBV6-6 | few | CASSALQGAADEQFF | TGTGCCAGCAGTGCACTCCAGGGGGCAGCGGATGAGCAGTTCTTC
TRBD2 | TRBJ2-7 | TRBV4-1 | few | CASSRTGGNSYEQYF | TGCGCCAGCAGCCGTACGGGGGGAAACTCCTACGAGCAGTACTTC
TRBD1 | TRBJ2-2 | TRBV9 | NA | CASSTRQGSNTGELFF | TGTGCCAGCAGCACTCGACAGGGTTCGAACACCGGGGAGCTGTTTTTT
NA | TRBJ1-2 | TRBV5-1 | NA | CASSLDPTAGGYTF | TGCGCCAGCAGCTTGGACCCTACAGCGGGTGGCTACACCTTC
NA | TRBJ2-7 | TRBV13 | few | CASSFGGGYEQYF | TGTGCCAGCAGCTTCGGGGGTGGCTACGAGCAGTACTTC
NA | TRBJ1-1 | TRBV6-5 | NA | CASSAGLGAFF | TGTGCCAGCAGCGCAGGGTTGGGGGCTTTCTTT
TRBD1 | TRBJ1-1 | TRBV4-1 | few | CASSLDRGDTEAFF | TGCGCCAGCAGCCTTGACAGGGGCGACACTGAAGCTTTCTTT
TRBD2 | TRBJ2-1 | TRBV27 | NA | CASSRGLVYNEQFF | TGTGCCAGCTCCCGGGGACTAGTATACAATGAGCAGTTCTTC
NA | TRBJ1-1 | TRBV10-3 | few | CAISGTGNTEAFF | TGTGCCATCTCCGGGACTGGGAACACTGAAGCTTTCTTT
TRBD2 | TRBJ2-3 | TRBV6-6 | NA | CASSRTTSGTQYF | TGTGCCAGCAGTCGGACAACTAGCGGTACGCAGTATTTT
NA | TRBJ2-7 | TRBV4-2 | NA | CASSPEGVMAYEQYF | TGTGCCAGCAGCCCCGAGGGGGTAATGGCCTACGAGCAGTACTTC
TRBD1 | TRBJ2-5 | TRBV28 | few | CASSIQGVQETQYF | TGTGCCAGCAGTATACAGGGGGTCCAAGAGACCCAGTACTTC
NA | TRBJ2-2 | TRBV4-3 | few | CASSPWTANTGELFF | TGCGCCAGCAGCCCCTGGACAGCAAACACCGGGGAGCTGTTTTTT
NA | TRBJ1-1 | TRBV15 | many | CATSIGKGMNTEAFF | TGTGCCACCAGCATTGGGAAGGGGATGAACACTGAAGCTTTCTTT
NA | TRBJ1-5 | TRBV7-9 | few | CASSPDSNQPQHF | TGTGCCAGCAGCCCAGATAGCAATCAGCCCCAGCATTTT
TRBD1 | TRBJ1-5 | TRBV18 | few | CASSKGTGRIQPQHF | TGTGCCAGCTCAAAGGGGACAGGGCGAATTCAGCCCCAGCATTTT
NA | TRBJ1-1 | TRBV19 | few | CASSTGLRFMNTEAFF | TGTGCCAGTAGTACTGGACTCAGGTTCATGAACACTGAAGCTTTCTTT
TRBD2 | TRBJ2-1 | TRBV2 | few | CASASGLAGGEQFF | TGTGCCAGCGCTTCGGGACTAGCGGGAGGAGAGCAGTTCTTC
NA | TRBJ1-1 | TRBV7-9 | few | CASTRVGRKGTEAFF | TGTGCCAGCACAAGGGTAGGGCGGAAGGGGACTGAAGCTTTCTTT
TRBD1 | TRBJ1-1 | TRBV5-1 | NA | CASRRTGDTEAFF | TGCGCCAGCAGACGGACAGGGGATACTGAAGCTTTCTTT
TRBD1 | TRBJ2-1 | TRBV7-2 | few | CASSGWTGGSNEQFF | TGTGCCAGCAGCGGTTGGACAGGGGGAAGCAATGAGCAGTTCTTC
TRBD1 | TRBJ1-6 | TRBV28 | NA | CASSFPGQGDAPLHF | TGTGCCAGCAGTTTTCCGGGACAGGGGGACGCACCCCTCCACTTT
NA | TRBJ1-4 | TRBV28 | few | CASSLFSRGNEKLFF | TGTGCCAGCAGTTTGTTCAGCAGGGGTAATGAAAAACTGTTTTTT
NA | TRBJ2-7 | TRBV6-6 | few | CASRLSGSSYEQYF | TGTGCCAGCAGGCTTAGCGGAAGCTCCTACGAGCAGTACTTC
NA | TRBJ1-5 | TRBV19 | NA | CASRAGAPDQPQHF | TGTGCCAGTAGGGCAGGGGCCCCCGATCAGCCCCAGCATTTT
NA | TRBJ2-7 | TRBV11-3 | few | CASSPGQPPYEQYF | TGTGCCAGCAGCCCCGGACAGCCGCCCTACGAGCAGTACTTC
NA | TRBJ2-7 | TRBV9 | few | CASSVAEGMAYEQYF | TGTGCCAGCAGCGTAGCGGAGGGGATGGCCTACGAGCAGTACTTC
NA | TRBJ1-1 | TRBV4-2 | NA | CASSQEVGGTEAFF | TGTGCCAGCAGCCAAGAGGTGGGGGGCACTGAAGCTTTCTTT
NA | TRBJ1-5 | TRBV5-1 | NA | CASSLGTPGDQPQHF | TGCGCCAGCAGCTTGGGGACACCCGGCGACCAGCCCCAGCATTTT
NA | TRBJ1-5 | TRBV4-1 | NA | CASSQESAGGGYSNQPQHF | TGCGCCAGCAGCCAAGAAAGTGCGGGAGGAGGCTATAGCAATCAGCCCCAGCATTTT
TRBD2 | TRBJ2-5 | TRBV6-1 | NA | CASSEAGGLARETQYF | TGTGCCAGCAGTGAAGCCGGGGGACTAGCCCGCGAGACCCAGTACTTC
NA | TRBJ1-1 | TRBV29-1 | few | CSVDQNTEAFF | TGCAGCGTTGACCAGAACACTGAAGCTTTCTTT
NA | TRBJ1-4 | TRBV7-8 | NA | CASSLSETNEKLFF | TGTGCCAGCAGCTTGTCGGAGACTAATGAAAAACTGTTTTTT
TRBD2 | TRBJ2-1 | TRBV19 | NA | CASSNFGTSVDNEQFF | TGTGCCAGTAGTAATTTCGGGACTAGCGTTGACAATGAGCAGTTCTTC
NA | TRBJ1-1 | TRBV7-3 | NA | CASSREAGKTEAFF | TGTGCCAGCAGCCGGGAAGCCGGTAAAACTGAAGCTTTCTTT
NA | TRBJ2-7 | TRBV9 | few | CASSQIGGRNEQYF | TGTGCCAGCAGCCAAATCGGGGGTAGGAACGAGCAGTACTTC
NA | TRBJ2-7 | TRBV5-4 | NA | CASSLGESPYEQYF | TGTGCCAGCAGCTTGGGGGAGTCGCCCTACGAGCAGTACTTC
NA | TRBJ1-2 | TRBV7-6 | few | CASSSLPSDNLGYTF | TGTGCCAGCAGCTCACTCCCGTCGGACAACCTAGGCTACACCTTC
NA | TRBJ2-1 | TRBV4-1 | few | CASSQQGRPYNEQFF | TGCGCCAGCAGCCAGCAGGGTCGTCCCTACAATGAGCAGTTCTTC
TRBD1 | TRBJ2-3 | TRBV5-1 | NA | CASSLEGAYTDTQYF | TGCGCCAGCAGCTTGGAGGGGGCTTACACAGATACGCAGTATTTT
TRBD2 | TRBJ2-7 | TRBV7-2 | few | CASSLVGGGTYEQYF | TGTGCCAGCAGCTTAGTGGGCGGGGGTACCTACGAGCAGTACTTC
NA | TRBJ1-1 | TRBV6-6 | NA | CASSYSAVGQGSEAFF | TGTGCCAGCAGTTACTCGGCGGTGGGTCAGGGGTCTGAAGCTTTCTTT
NA | TRBJ2-1 | TRBV18 | few | CASSPSSGFRNEQFF | TGTGCCAGCTCACCATCCTCAGGGTTTCGGAATGAGCAGTTCTTC
TRBD1 | TRBJ2-7 | TRBV6-6 | few | CASSSGTGGYEQYF | TGTGCCAGCAGTTCCGGGACAGGGGGATACGAGCAGTACTTC
NA | TRBJ1-6 | TRBV4-1 | NA | CASSQQQGPAVSPLHF | TGCGCCAGCAGCCAACAGCAGGGGCCCGCGGTCTCACCCCTCCACTTT
NA | TRBJ2-3 | TRBV28 | NA | CASSPSRGTQYF | TGTGCCAGCAGCCCCTCGCGAGGTACGCAGTATTTT
NA | TRBJ1-5 | TRBV7-9 | few | CASSLGGTDMTQHF | TGTGCCAGCAGCTTGGGAGGGACCGATATGACCCAGCATTTT
TRBD1 | TRBJ1-4 | TRBV2 | NA | CASSVDRGRREKLFF | TGTGCCAGCAGTGTCGACAGGGGACGGCGCGAAAAACTGTTTTTT
TRBD1 | TRBJ2-2 | TRBV7-2 | few | CASSLQGTGELFF | TGTGCCAGCAGCCTACAGGGGACCGGGGAGCTGTTTTTT